This T cell receptor beta chain was identified in a study of CD8+ T cells in alopecia areata. The study's findings and limits: The study found higher clonality in lesional than normal scalp, especially in alopecia totalis/universalis. Sharing of TCR sequences between patients (possibly for HLA-related reasons) was less clear than in mice. Resident alphabeta T-cell populations of normal skin are likewise subject to sequencing in scalp samples.

Note on this clone: The target antigen is unknown.

The CDR3 consists of 15 residues. V lost 6 bases and J lost 2; bases outside the gene matches: 6. CDR1 is SNHLY and CDR2 is FYNNEI in the germline V gene. Extraction of RNA preceded its reverse transcription into cDNA, which served as the sequencing template. Only in-frame clones appear in the TCRdb table, and some are missing; sequencing was by immunoSEQ multiplex PCR. The data contain about 140,000 clones, 55% to 65% of them singletons. Investigators sorted PBMCs to obtain both CD4+ and CD8+ T cells. The chain has TRBV2 and TRBJ2-7, with 11 bases aligning to TRBD2. The TCR sequence derives from a human donor in good health. The sequenced material came from CD4+ T cells sorted from blood. DNA of the CDR3: TGTGCCAGCAGGTTTACACTAGCGGGAGCCTACGAGCAGTACTTC. Translated: CASRFTLAGAYEQYF.